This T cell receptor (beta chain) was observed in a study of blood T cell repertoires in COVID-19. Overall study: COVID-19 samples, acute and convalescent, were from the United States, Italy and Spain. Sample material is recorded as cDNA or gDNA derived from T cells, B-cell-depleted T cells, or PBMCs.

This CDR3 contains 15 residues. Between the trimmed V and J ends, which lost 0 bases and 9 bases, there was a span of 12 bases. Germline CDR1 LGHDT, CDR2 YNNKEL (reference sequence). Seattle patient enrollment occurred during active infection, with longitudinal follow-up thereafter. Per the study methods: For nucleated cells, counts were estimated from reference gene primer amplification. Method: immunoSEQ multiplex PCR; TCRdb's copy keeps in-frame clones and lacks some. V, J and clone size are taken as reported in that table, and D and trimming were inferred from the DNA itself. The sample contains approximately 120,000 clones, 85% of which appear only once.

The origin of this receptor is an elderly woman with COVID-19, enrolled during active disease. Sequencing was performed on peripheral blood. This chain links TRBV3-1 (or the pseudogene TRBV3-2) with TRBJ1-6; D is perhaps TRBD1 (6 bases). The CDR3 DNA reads TGTGCCAGCAGCCAAGAACCAGGGGAAAGTTCACCCCTCCACTTT. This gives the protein CASSQEPGESSPLHF.